This T cell receptor (beta chain) appears in the sequencing data of a study of shared clonotypes between healthy human individuals. The study's findings and limits: Among a handful of donors, roughly 5.5% of naive CD4 clonotypes were found in common.

As concerns this clone: The antigen is unknown.

Naive CD8 cells, CD45RO-negative and positively selected for CCR7, excluded terminally differentiated effector memory CD45RA+ cells. Donors, healthy HIV-negative adults, lacked recent acute infections or vaccinations. The CDR3 is 14 amino acids. The V end lost 4 bases, the J end lost 7 bases, and 13 bases lay between the germline ends. Germline V CDR1 and CDR2: MNHNS, SASEGT. Using about 220 ng DNA, 32,000 or so T cell genomes, the sorted-subset replicate PCRs were run. Sequenced by immunoSEQ multiplex PCR; TCRdb stores in-frame clones only, minus some. The sample has 2 million or so clones, just under 95% seen once.

Sequenced material: naive CD8+ T cells sorted from blood. The receptor was derived from a man aged 18-30 years in good health. The chain employs TRBV6-1 and TRBJ1-4, with D possibly matching TRBD1 (6 bases). The CDR3 is CASSVRGAGEKLFF. CDR3 coding DNA: TGTGCCAGCAGTGTCCGGGGGGCGGGTGAAAAACTGTTTTTT.